Detailed here is one T cell receptor (beta chain). This entry belongs to a study of blood T cell repertoires in COVID-19. Study overall: Sites in the United States, Italy and Spain provided acute and convalescent COVID-19 samples. From T cells, B-cell-depleted T cells, or PBMCs came the material, which was cDNA or gDNA.

As handled by the study authors: Cell counts per sample came from amplifying reference gene primers. The method was immunoSEQ multiplex PCR; TCRdb's version includes in-frame clones alone and lacks a portion of them. V and J calls and clone size are copied from that table; D and trimming were computed from the DNA. The sample carries more than 150,000 clones, 90% recorded once. There are 14 residues in the CDR3. CDR1 and CDR2 from the germline V gene are LNHDA and SQIVND (reference sequence). With 4 bases removed from V and 0 bases from J, the gap between germline ends came to 6 bases. J is TRBJ2-2 and V is TRBV19, with D perhaps matching TRBD2 (5 bases). The sequence was obtained from a man aged 50 to 60 with acute or convalescent COVID-19. The sequenced sample consisted of peripheral blood. The CDR3 reads CASSRTPNTGELFF. DNA for the CDR3: TGTGCCAGTAGTAGGACTCCGAACACCGGGGAGCTGTTTTTT.